What follows is one T cell receptor (beta chain) and its context. It has no known antigen specificity. No much larger clonotype is one base removed from it; base qualities were not supplied. The entry originates in a study of blood T cell repertoires in COVID-19 (dated by TCRdb to the early 2020s). Broadly, across the study: Samples from collaborators originated in the United States, Italy and Spain and spanned both the acute and convalescent phases of COVID-19. The prospective study material was composed of cDNA or gDNA derived from T cells, B-cell-depleted T cells, or PBMCs. Subjects who had been exposed to COVID-19, were actively infected with it, or had recovered from it provided the deeply sampled blood TCRbeta repertoires that made up the dataset. A freely available public database, intended as a resource for researchers studying the immune response to SARS-CoV-2, is where the repertoires were released. The samples were drawn from the first 160 participants of the ongoing ImmuneRACE study and from 1,254 subjects provided by 6 global collaborators. The sample metadata nearly always contained a de-identified subject ID, COVID-19 status, age in years and sex. Where available, HLA class I and class II types were taken from metadata supplied by the sample provider and were not determined by assay-based typing. Paper-wide results and their limitations: The amount of clinical and demographic metadata varied by source and participant and was provided uncurated.

Participants in the prospective study were aged roughly 18 to 100 years, lived in some 24 United States geographic areas, and enrolled through a virtual design. To assign participants to cohorts, the prospective study relied on clinical history that participants themselves reported in a screening survey and a study questionnaire. Mobile phlebotomists in the prospective study collected whole blood, serum and a nasopharyngeal or oropharyngeal swab from every participant. Over an approximately two-month period, participants in the prospective study had the option of providing additional blood draws and questionnaires. Before DNA extraction, blood samples from the prospective study were shipped at room temperature or frozen. TCRbeta CDR3 regions were amplified from genomic DNA by means of the immunoSEQ Assay, a bias-controlled multiplex PCR. Per the authors' processing: The number of nucleated cells in each sample was estimated from the amplification of reference gene primers within the assay. To quantify the absolute abundance of each unique TCRbeta CDR3 rearrangement, sequence reads were collapsed and filtered. For each sample, productive Simpson clonality was calculated as the square root of Simpson's diversity index across productive rearrangements. The clones in this table, taken by TCRdb from immuneACCESS, are in-frame only. Not every clone is retained; where verified, under half of the shortfall comes from an unresolved V gene, and the cause of the rest is unknown. The V and J calls and clone size come from that table; D and trimming were worked out from the DNA. The sample table holds 260,000 or so clones, of which about nine tenths were seen once. Of the sample, about 1.2% is held by the ten largest clones.

Including the terminal cysteine and phenylalanine, the CDR3 comprises 15 residues. Solely the CDR3 DNA is kept, with 45 bases framed from the first base. Trimming leaves V shorter by 5 bases and J shorter by 5 bases, with the junction holding 8 bases beyond the gene matches. Reading the germline V gene (reference sequence) gives CDR1 SEHNR and CDR2 FQNEAQ. What was sequenced was PBMCs or T cells enriched from blood (not recorded which). The chain is made from TRBV7-9 and TRBJ2-2; TRBD1 lines up with 7 middle nucleotides. This clonotype was obtained from a woman aged 40-49 years with acute COVID-19. The DNA sequence follows: TGTGCCAGCAGCCCGAGGACAGGAGAAACCGGGGAGCTGTTTTTT. The translation is CASSPRTGETGELFF.